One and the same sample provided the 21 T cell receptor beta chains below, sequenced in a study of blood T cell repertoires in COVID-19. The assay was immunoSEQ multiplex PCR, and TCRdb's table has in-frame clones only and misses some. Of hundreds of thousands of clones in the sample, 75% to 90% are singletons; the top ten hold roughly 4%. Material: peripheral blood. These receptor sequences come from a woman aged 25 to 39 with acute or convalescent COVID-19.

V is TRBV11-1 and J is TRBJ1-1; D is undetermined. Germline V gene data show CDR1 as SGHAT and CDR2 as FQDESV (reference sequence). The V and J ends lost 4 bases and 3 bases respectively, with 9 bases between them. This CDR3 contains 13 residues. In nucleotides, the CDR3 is TGTGCCAGCAGCTATGGAGGGTACACTGAAGCTTTCTTT. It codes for CASSYGGYTEAFF.

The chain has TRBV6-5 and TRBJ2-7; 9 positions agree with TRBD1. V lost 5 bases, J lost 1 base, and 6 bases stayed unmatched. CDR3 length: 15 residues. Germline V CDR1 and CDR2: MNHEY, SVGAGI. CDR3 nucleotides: TGTGCCAGCAGTACCGACGGGACAGGGTCCTACGAGCAGTACTTC. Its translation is CASSTDGTGSYEQYF.

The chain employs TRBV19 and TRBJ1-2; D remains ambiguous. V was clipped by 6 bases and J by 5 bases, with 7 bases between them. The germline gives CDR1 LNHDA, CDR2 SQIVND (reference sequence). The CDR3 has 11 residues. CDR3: CASSARYGYTF. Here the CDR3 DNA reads TGTGCCAGTAGCGCTCGGTATGGCTACACCTTC.

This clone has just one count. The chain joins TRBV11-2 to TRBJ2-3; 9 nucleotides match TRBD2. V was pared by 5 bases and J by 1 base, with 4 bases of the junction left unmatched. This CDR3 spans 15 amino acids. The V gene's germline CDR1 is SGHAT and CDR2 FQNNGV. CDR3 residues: CASSKASGGTDTQYF. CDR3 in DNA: TGTGCCAGCAGCAAAGCTAGCGGGGGCACAGATACGCAGTATTTT.

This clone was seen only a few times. The CDR3 is CASSLGIAGGSTDTQYF. CDR3 DNA sequence: TGTGCCAGCAGCTTGGGGATAGCGGGGGGGAGCACAGATACGCAGTATTTT. The rearrangement uses TRBV5-6 and TRBJ2-3; 11 nucleotides match TRBD2. Looked up from germline, CDR1 is SGHDT and CDR2 is YYEEEE. The J segment lost 0 bases and the V segment lost 0 bases, leaving 3 bases of the junction unmatched. This CDR3 is 17 amino acids long.

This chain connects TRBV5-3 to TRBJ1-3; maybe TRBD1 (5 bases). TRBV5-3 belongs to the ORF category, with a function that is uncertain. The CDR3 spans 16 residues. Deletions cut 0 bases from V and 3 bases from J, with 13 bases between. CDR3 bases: TGTGCCAGAAGCTTGGTGGAGACAGAATTTGGAAACACCATATATTTT. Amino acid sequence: CARSLVETEFGNTIYF.

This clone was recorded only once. The CDR3 protein is CASSGGAGVLSYEQYF. The CDR3 coding sequence is TGCGCCAGCAGTGGCGGGGCGGGGGTATTATCCTACGAGCAGTACTTC. The chain uses TRBV10-2 and TRBJ2-7; 7 bases are shared with TRBD2. CDR3 length: 16 amino acids. V was clipped by 4 bases and J by 1 base; unmatched bases: 10. Germline assignment: CDR1 WSHSY and CDR2 SAAADI.

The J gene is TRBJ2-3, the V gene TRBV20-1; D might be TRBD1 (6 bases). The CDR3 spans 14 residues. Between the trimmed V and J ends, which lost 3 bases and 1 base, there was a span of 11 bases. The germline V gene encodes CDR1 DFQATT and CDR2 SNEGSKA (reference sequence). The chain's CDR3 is CSASPYRGTDTQYF. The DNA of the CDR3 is TGCAGTGCTAGTCCTTACAGGGGCACAGATACGCAGTATTTT.

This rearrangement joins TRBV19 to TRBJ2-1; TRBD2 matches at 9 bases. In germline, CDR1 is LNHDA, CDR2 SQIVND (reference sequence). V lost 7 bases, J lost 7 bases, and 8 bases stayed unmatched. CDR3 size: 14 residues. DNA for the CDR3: TGTGCCAGTATCGCGGGGGGGCCGATTAATGAGCAGTTCTTC. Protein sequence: CASIAGGPINEQFF.

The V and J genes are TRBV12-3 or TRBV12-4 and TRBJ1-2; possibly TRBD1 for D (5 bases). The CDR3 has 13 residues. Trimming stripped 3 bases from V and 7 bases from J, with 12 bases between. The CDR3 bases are TGTGCCAGCAGTTTCATGACAGTTAGTGGCTACACCTTC. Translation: CASSFMTVSGYTF.

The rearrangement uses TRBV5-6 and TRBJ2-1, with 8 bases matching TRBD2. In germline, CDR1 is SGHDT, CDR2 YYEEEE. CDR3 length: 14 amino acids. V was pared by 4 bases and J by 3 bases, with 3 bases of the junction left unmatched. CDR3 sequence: CASSPGGGYNEQFF. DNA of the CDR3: TGTGCCAGCAGCCCGGGGGGGGGCTACAATGAGCAGTTCTTC. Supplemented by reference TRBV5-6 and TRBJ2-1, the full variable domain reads DAGVTQSPTHLIKTRGQQVTLRCSPKSGHDTVSWYQQALGQGPQFIFQYYEEEERQRGNFPDRFSGHQFPNYSSELNVNALLLGDSALYLCASSPGGGYNEQFFGPGTRLTVL.

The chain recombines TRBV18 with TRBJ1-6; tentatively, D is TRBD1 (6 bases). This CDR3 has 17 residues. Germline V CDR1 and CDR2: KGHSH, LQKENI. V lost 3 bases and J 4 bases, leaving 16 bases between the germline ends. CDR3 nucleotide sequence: TGTGCCAGCTCACCGATAGTGGGGGCGGATTATAATTCACCCCTCCACTTT. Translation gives CASSPIVGADYNSPLHF. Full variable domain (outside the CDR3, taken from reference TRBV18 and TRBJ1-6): NAGVMQNPRHLVRRRGQEARLRCSPMKGHSHVYWYRQLPEEGLKFMVYLQKENIIDESGMPKERFSAEFPKEGPSILRIQQVVRGDSAAYFCASSPIVGADYNSPLHFGNGTRLTVT.

CDR3 nucleotides: TGTGCCAGCAGCAAAGGTGAGACAGGGGACCGTGAAAAACTGTTTTTT. This gives the protein CASSKGETGDREKLFF. V is TRBV21-1 and J is TRBJ1-4; the table's D call TRBD1 went unverified against the DNA. TRBV21-1 is noted as a pseudogene. The length of the CDR3 is 16 residues.

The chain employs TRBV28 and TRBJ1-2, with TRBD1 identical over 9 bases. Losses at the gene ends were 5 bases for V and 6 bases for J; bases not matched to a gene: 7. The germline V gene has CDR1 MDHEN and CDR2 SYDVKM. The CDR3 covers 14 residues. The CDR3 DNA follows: TGTGCCAGCAGTCCTCCGGGACAGGGTAATGGCTACACCTTC. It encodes CASSPPGQGNGYTF.

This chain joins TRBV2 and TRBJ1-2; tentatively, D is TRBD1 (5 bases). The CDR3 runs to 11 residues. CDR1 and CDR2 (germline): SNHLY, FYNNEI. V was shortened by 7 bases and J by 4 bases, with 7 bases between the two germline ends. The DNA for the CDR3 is TGTGCCAGCACCAGGGTCTATGGCTACACCTTC. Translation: CASTRVYGYTF.

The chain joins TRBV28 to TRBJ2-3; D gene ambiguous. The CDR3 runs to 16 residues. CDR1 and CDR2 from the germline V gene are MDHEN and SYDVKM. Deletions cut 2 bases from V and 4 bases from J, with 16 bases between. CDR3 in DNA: TGTGCCAGCAGTTTAACGCAAAGAGCTTTAGCAGATACGCAGTATTTT. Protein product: CASSLTQRALADTQYF.

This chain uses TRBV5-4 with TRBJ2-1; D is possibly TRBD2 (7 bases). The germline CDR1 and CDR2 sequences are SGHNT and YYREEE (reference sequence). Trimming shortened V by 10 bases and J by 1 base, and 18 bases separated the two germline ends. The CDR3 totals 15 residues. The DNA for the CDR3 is TGTGCCGCGGCTGGGGGGGCGATTTCCTACAATGAGCAGTTCTTC. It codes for CAAAGGAISYNEQFF. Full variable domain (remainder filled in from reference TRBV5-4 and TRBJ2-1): ETGVTQSPTHLIKTRGQQVTLRCSSQSGHNTVSWYQQALGQGPQFIFQYYREEENGRGNFPPRFSGLQFPNYSSELNVNALELDDSALYLCAAAGGAISYNEQFFGPGTRLTVL.

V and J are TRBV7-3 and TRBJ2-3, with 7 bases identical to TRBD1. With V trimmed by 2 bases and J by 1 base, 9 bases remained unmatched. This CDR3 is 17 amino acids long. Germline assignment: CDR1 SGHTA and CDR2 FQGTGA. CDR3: CASSLCRDSQCTDTQYF. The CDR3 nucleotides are TGTGCCAGCAGCTTATGTCGGGACAGCCAGTGCACAGATACGCAGTATTTT.

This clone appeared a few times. CDR3 nucleotides: TGTGCCAGCAGCAAGGGGACTAGCGGCCCGAACTTATCCTACGAGCAGTACTTC. Protein sequence: CASSKGTSGPNLSYEQYF. The chain employs TRBV11-2 and TRBJ2-7, with 11 bases identical to TRBD2. Germline V gene data show CDR1 as SGHAT and CDR2 as FQNNGV. This CDR3 spans 18 amino acids. V lost 5 bases to trimming and J lost 1 base; unmatched junction nucleotides: 13.

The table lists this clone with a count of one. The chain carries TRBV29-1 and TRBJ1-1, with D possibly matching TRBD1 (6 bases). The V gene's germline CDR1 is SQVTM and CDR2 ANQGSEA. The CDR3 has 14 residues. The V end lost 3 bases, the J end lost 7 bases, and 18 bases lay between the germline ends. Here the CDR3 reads CSVDNGAGENEAFF. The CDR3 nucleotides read TGCAGCGTTGATAATGGGGCAGGGGAAAATGAAGCTTTCTTT. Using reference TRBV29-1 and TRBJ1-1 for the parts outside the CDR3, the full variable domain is SAVISQKPSRDICQRGTSLTIQCQVDSQVTMMFWYRQQPGQSLTLIATANQGSEATYESGFVIDKFPISRPNLTFSTLTVSNMSPEDSSIYLCSVDNGAGENEAFFGQGTRLTVV.

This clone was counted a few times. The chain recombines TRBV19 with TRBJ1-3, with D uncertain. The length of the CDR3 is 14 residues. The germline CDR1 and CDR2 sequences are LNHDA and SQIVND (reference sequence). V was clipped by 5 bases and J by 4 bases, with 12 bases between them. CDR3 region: CASSLRGIGNTIYF. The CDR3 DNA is TGTGCCAGTAGTCTCCGCGGTATCGGAAACACCATATATTTT.